The next 20 T cell receptor beta chains were all read from a single sample in a study of T cell responses to AZD1222 COVID-19 vaccine. Sequencing was performed with immunoSEQ multiplex PCR; in TCRdb, only in-frame clones are kept and a portion is missing. Among about 64,000 clones, around nine tenths were seen once, and the ten largest hold 6.3%. This sample comprised peripheral blood, obtained 28 days after the second dose of the MenACWY control vaccine. The receptors come from an adult who received the MenACWY meningococcal vaccine as a control.

This sequence joins TRBV7-9 and TRBJ1-1, with D possibly TRBD1 on 5 matching bases. In germline, CDR1 is SEHNR, CDR2 FQNEAQ (reference sequence). The length of the CDR3 is 14 residues. Trimming took 7 bases from V and 10 from J, leaving 22 bases between them. The CDR3 coding sequence is TGTGCCAGCATCTGGGGTGAGGTTAGGGGCCGAGCTTTCTTT. The encoded protein is CASIWGEVRGRAFF.

The chain uses TRBV2 and TRBJ1-2; TRBD1 is a possible D gene (6 bases). The V gene lost 6 bases and the J gene lost 2 bases, with 13 bases spanning the gap. The germline V gene encodes CDR1 SNHLY and CDR2 FYNNEI. This CDR3 is 14 amino acids long. CDR3 loop: CASRAVGGNYGYTF. Written as DNA, the CDR3 is TGTGCCAGCAGGGCGGTGGGGGGCAACTATGGCTACACCTTC. Drawing the rest from reference TRBV2 and TRBJ1-2, the complete variable domain is EPEVTQTPSHQVTQMGQEVILRCVPISNHLYFYWYRQILGQKVEFLVSFYNNEISEKSEIFDDQFSVERPDGSNFTLKIRSTKLEDSAMYFCASRAVGGNYGYTFGSGTRLTVV.

Only one count was recorded for this clone. J is TRBJ1-1 and V is TRBV19; a possible D gene is TRBD1 (5 bases). This CDR3 region has 16 residues. V was trimmed by 3 bases and J by 1 base, leaving 15 bases between them. CDR1 is LNHDA and CDR2 is SQIVND in the germline V gene (reference sequence). The CDR3 region is CASSMVSGAPNTEAFF. The DNA for the CDR3 is TGTGCCAGTAGTATGGTATCCGGGGCCCCGAACACTGAAGCTTTCTTT.

The chain uses TRBV23-1 and TRBJ1-2; D call uncertain. TRBV23-1 belongs to the ORF category, with a function that is uncertain. The CDR3 extends over 12 amino acids. With 11 bases removed from V and 8 bases from J, the gap between germline ends came to 18 bases. The CDR3 here is CASRGVSRGYTF. The CDR3 DNA reads TGCGCCTCCCGGGGAGTTTCGCGAGGCTACACCTTC.

The chain uses TRBV5-6 and TRBJ1-1, with D unclear. The germline V gene has CDR1 SGHDT and CDR2 YYEEEE. The CDR3 sequence is 13 residues long. V gave up 2 bases and J gave up 2 bases, with 7 bases separating them. CDR3 in amino acids: CASSFVSNTEAFF. The CDR3 DNA reads TGTGCCAGCAGCTTTGTCTCCAACACTGAAGCTTTCTTT.

The chain joins TRBV3-1 (or the pseudogene TRBV3-2) to TRBJ1-2; possibly TRBD1 for D (6 bases). V gave up 0 bases and J gave up 7 bases, with 12 bases separating them. The germline gives CDR1 LGHDT, CDR2 YNNKEL (reference sequence). The CDR3 sequence is 14 residues long. CDR3 DNA: TGTGCCAGCAGCCAAGATCAGGGGCCTTCTGGCTACACCTTC. This sequence encodes CASSQDQGPSGYTF.

This clone turned up a few times. The genes are TRBV7-8 and TRBJ2-1; D gene ambiguous. Trimming cost V 2 bases and J 6 bases, with 14 bases left between them. The CDR3 totals 15 residues. Germline-derived CDR1 and CDR2 are SGHVS and FQNEAQ. In DNA form, the CDR3 reads TGTGCCAGCAGCTTACAACCCGGCGGTCGCAATGAGCAGTTCTTC. It codes for CASSLQPGGRNEQFF. Combining the CDR3 with reference TRBV7-8 and TRBJ2-1 gives the whole variable domain GAGVSQSPRYKVAKRGQDVALRCDPISGHVSLFWYQQALGQGPEFLTYFQNEAQLDKSGLPSDRFFAERPEGSVSTLKIQRTQQEDSAVYLCASSLQPGGRNEQFFGPGTRLTVL.

The chain carries TRBV28 and TRBJ2-7; possible D gene TRBD1, 8 bases. Trimming took off 3 bases at V and 1 base at J, with 13 bases between the two ends. The CDR3 consists of 15 residues. Germline assignment: CDR1 MDHEN and CDR2 SYDVKM. The CDR3 reads CASSFGQGGSYEQYF. CDR3 nucleotide sequence: TGTGCCAGCAGTTTTGGACAGGGAGGGTCCTACGAGCAGTACTTC.

The CDR3 DNA sequence: TGTGCCAGCAGCGTAGCAGGGGGAGGGCAGCCCCAGCATTTT. This encodes CASSVAGGGQPQHF. The chain carries TRBV9 and TRBJ1-5, with TRBD1 matching over 7 bases. Per germline, CDR1 SGDLS and CDR2 YYNGEE. The CDR3 covers 14 residues. J lost 7 bases, V lost 0 bases, and 4 bases had no gene match.

As concerns this clone: Other DNA sequences within the sample encode an identical CDR3. The chain has TRBV27 and TRBJ1-4; D gene uncertain. CDR1 and CDR2 from the germline V gene are MNHEY and SMNVEV (reference sequence). Trimming removed 3 bases from V and 1 base from J, with 3 bases in between. CDR3 length equals 13 residues. CDR3 bases: TGTGCCAGCAGTTTCAGAACTAATGAAAAACTGTTTTTT. Translated, it gives CASSFRTNEKLFF.

This clone was seen a handful of times. CDR3 residues: CASRALAGGYNEQFF. The CDR3 nucleotides are TGTGCCAGCAGGGCCCTAGCGGGAGGGTACAATGAGCAGTTCTTC. J is TRBJ2-1 and V is TRBV27, with TRBD2 matching 12 bases. This CDR3 comprises 15 residues. V gave up 6 bases and J gave up 4 bases; unmatched junction bases: 4. Germline loops: CDR1 MNHEY, CDR2 SMNVEV (reference sequence).

The chain carries TRBV19 and TRBJ2-3; D uncertain. The CDR3 runs to 13 residues. V lost 1 base and J 3 bases, leaving 5 bases between the germline ends. Germline CDR1 and CDR2: LNHDA and SQIVND (reference sequence). CDR3 in amino acids: CASSIGVTDTQYF. CDR3 sequence (DNA): TGTGCCAGTAGTATAGGGGTAACAGATACGCAGTATTTT.

V gene TRBV19 combines with J gene TRBJ1-3; tentative D call: TRBD1 (5 bases). CDR3 length equals 13 residues. Looked up from germline, CDR1 is LNHDA and CDR2 is SQIVND (reference sequence). The V gene lost 4 bases and the J gene lost 2 bases, with 6 bases spanning the gap. Written as DNA, the CDR3 is TGTGCCAGTAGTACAGGGACTGGAAACACCATATATTTT. Residues: CASSTGTGNTIYF.

V is TRBV2 and J is TRBJ1-1; 8 bases line up with TRBD1. This CDR3 comprises 14 residues. Trimming removed 6 bases from V and 3 bases from J; junction bases left unmatched: 6. Germline CDR1 is SNHLY and CDR2 is FYNNEI. The DNA for the CDR3 is TGTGCCAGCAGGCGGGACAGGCTCGACACTGAAGCTTTCTTT. It codes for CASRRDRLDTEAFF.

The chain couples TRBV28 to TRBJ2-2; D remains unclear. The CDR3 is 14 amino acids. V lost 2 bases to trimming and J lost 2 bases, with 6 bases between them. Germline V gene lookup returns CDR1 MDHEN and CDR2 SYDVKM. In nucleotides, the CDR3 is TGTGCCAGCAGTTTACACCCCAACACCGGGGAGCTGTTTTTT. It is translated as CASSLHPNTGELFF.

CDR3 region: CASSLTGELFF. The CDR3, as DNA: TGTGCCAGCAGCCTTACCGGGGAGCTGTTTTTT. The genes are TRBV7-9 and TRBJ2-2; D call uncertain. CDR1 SEHNR and CDR2 FQNEAQ come from the germline V gene (reference sequence). Between the trimmed V and J ends, which lost 5 bases and 5 bases, there was a span of 3 bases. CDR3 length equals 11 residues.

The rearrangement links TRBV28 to TRBJ2-6, with D maybe TRBD1 (6 bases). V lost 6 bases and J 2 bases, leaving 23 bases between the germline ends. There are 19 residues in the CDR3. Germline CDR1 reads MDHEN; CDR2 reads SYDVKM. The CDR3 nucleotides read TGTGCCAGCAGCCGCGCCTGGGGCAGGGGCCGCCCTGGGGCCAACGTCCTGACTTTC. It encodes CASSRAWGRGRPGANVLTF. The full variable domain, with the rest looked up from reference TRBV28 and TRBJ2-6, is DVKVTQSSRYLVKRTGEKVFLECVQDMDHENMFWYRQDPGLGLRLIYFSYDVKMKEKGDIPEGYSVSREKKERFSLILESASTNQTSMYLCASSRAWGRGRPGANVLTFGAGSRLTVL.

This clone was detected only a few times. This chain connects TRBV6-5 to TRBJ1-2, with TRBD1 as a possible D gene (6 bases). V was shortened by 2 bases and J by 8 bases, with 12 bases between the two germline ends. This CDR3 region has 13 residues. Germline V gene lookup returns CDR1 MNHEY and CDR2 SVGAGI. This CDR3 reads CASSYGNRVGYTF. The CDR3 bases are TGTGCCAGCAGTTACGGGAACAGGGTAGGCTACACCTTC.

This chain joins TRBV9 and TRBJ2-2; D might be TRBD1 or TRBD2, each matching 7 bases. V was shortened by 4 bases and J by 5 bases, with 15 bases between the two germline ends. Per germline, CDR1 SGDLS and CDR2 YYNGEE. This CDR3 is 15 amino acids long. The CDR3 DNA sequence: TGTGCCAGCAGCTTACAGGGGAGGGGAACCGGGGAGCTGTTTTTT. Translated, it gives CASSLQGRGTGELFF.

The chain recombines TRBV30 with TRBJ1-4; D ambiguous. Trimming shortened V by 5 bases and J by 7 bases, and 17 bases separated the two germline ends. The CDR3 has 14 residues. Germline-derived CDR1 and CDR2 are GTSNPN and SVGIG (reference sequence). The CDR3 region is CAWGRTVSGEKLFF. The CDR3 region has the DNA TGTGCCTGGGGGCGCACGGTCTCAGGTGAAAAACTGTTTTTT.